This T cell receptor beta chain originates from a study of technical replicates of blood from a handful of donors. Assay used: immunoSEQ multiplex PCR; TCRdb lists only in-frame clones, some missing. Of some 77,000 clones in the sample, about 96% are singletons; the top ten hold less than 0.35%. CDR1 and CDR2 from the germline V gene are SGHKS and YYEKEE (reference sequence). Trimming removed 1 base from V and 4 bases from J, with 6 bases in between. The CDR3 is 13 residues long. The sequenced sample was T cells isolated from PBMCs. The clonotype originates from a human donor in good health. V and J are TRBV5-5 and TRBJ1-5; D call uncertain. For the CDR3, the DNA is TGTGCCAGCAGCTTGTACGGTAATCAGCCCCAGCATTTT. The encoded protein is CASSLYGNQPQHF.